These 8 T cell receptor beta chains came from one sample sequenced in a study of regulatory T cells in long-lasting Graves disease. Construction of TCR beta libraries relied on iRepertoire HTBI primers and on Arm-PCR targeting CDR3 regions. From the multiplex PCR reads, TCRdb called clonotypes with MiXCR, one entry per CDR3 protein. Among roughly 610,000 distinct CDR3 sequences listed, roughly 15% were seen once. Time point meaning: newly diagnosed GD, antithyroid drugs for less than 3 months. The TCR library was made from RNA extracted from PBMCs. These same data were also listed under a study on T cells in Graves' hyperthyroidism and ophthalmopathy.

The specimen comprised peripheral blood mononuclear cells (PBMCs), sampled at new diagnosis, from a patient treated with antithyroid drugs. These receptors were taken from a man aged 18 to 30 with Graves disease.

At least ten counts were recorded for this clonotype. The V and J genes are TRBV30 and TRBJ2-2, with 7 positions matching TRBD1. The CDR3 has 14 residues. The V and J ends lost 2 bases and 4 bases, in that order; junction bases with no gene match: 4. Per the germline V gene, CDR1 is GTSNPN and CDR2 is SVGIG (reference sequence). The CDR3 DNA reads as TGTGCCTGGAGTAAGGGACAGATCACCGGGGAGCTGTTTTTT. Its protein product is CAWSKGQITGELFF.

The chain couples TRBV19 to TRBJ2-7; 10 nucleotides align to TRBD2. V shed 4 bases and J 2 bases; nucleotides not matched to a gene: 5. The CDR3 has 15 residues. Germline values: CDR1 LNHDA, CDR2 SQIVND (reference sequence). CDR3 DNA: TGTGCCAGTAGTACCGAACTAGCGGGACCCTACGAGCAGTACTTC. It yields the protein CASSTELAGPYEQYF. Variable domain in full (rest from reference TRBV19 and TRBJ2-7): DGGITQSPKYLFRKEGQNVTLSCEQNLNHDAMYWYRQDPGQGLRLIYYSQIVNDFQKGDIAEGYSVSREKKESFPLTVTSAQKNPTAFYLCASSTELAGPYEQYFGPGTRLTVT.

In this sample, this clonotype turned up many times. A junction boundary mismatches the germline segment, possibly from a read error. This chain links TRBV6-1 with TRBJ2-1, with 7 bases aligning to TRBD1. CDR1 and CDR2 (germline): MNHNS, SASEGT. The CDR3 length is 11 residues. This chain's CDR3 is CASSGDSQDLF. The CDR3 bases are TGTGCCAGCAGTGGGGACAGCCAGGACCTTTTC.

The table lists this clonotype with many counts. This rearrangement joins TRBV27 to TRBJ1-1, with D maybe TRBD1 (5 bases). The CDR3 sequence is 15 residues long. CDR1 and CDR2 from the germline V gene are MNHEY and SMNVEV (reference sequence). The V end lost 6 bases, the J end lost 0 bases, and 14 bases lay between the germline ends. The CDR3 reads CASRPSGRMNTEAFF. The CDR3 nucleotides read TGTGCCAGCAGGCCCTCGGGACGTATGAACACTGAAGCTTTCTTT.

The V gene is TRBV10-3, the J gene TRBJ1-1; D is uncertain. The CDR3 totals 14 residues. V dropped 4 bases and J dropped 4 bases, with 13 bases sitting between them. Germline V gene data show CDR1 as ENHRY and CDR2 as SYGVKD. The CDR3, as DNA: TGTGCCATCAGTGCAGTGGTGGAGAGCACTGAAGCTTTCTTT. This codes for CAISAVVESTEAFF.

Many counts were recorded for this clonotype. The J gene is TRBJ1-1, the V gene TRBV18; D possibly corresponds to TRBD1 (5 bases). V shed 4 bases and J shed 0 bases, with 12 bases lying between them. The CDR3 totals 15 residues. The V gene's germline CDR1 is KGHSH and CDR2 LQKENI. This chain's CDR3 is CASSLSDTLNTEAFF. Here the CDR3 DNA reads TGTGCCAGCTCACTATCGGACACCCTGAACACTGAAGCTTTCTTT.

The chain joins TRBV11-3 to TRBJ2-1, with D perhaps matching TRBD2 (5 bases). Germline V gives CDR1 SGHNT, CDR2 YENEEA. The CDR3 sequence is 17 residues long. Trimming removed 5 bases at V and 1 base at J, with 18 bases between. CDR3 in amino acids: CASSPELDGGSYNEQFF. CDR3 in DNA: TGTGCCAGCAGCCCCGAACTGGACGGAGGATCCTACAATGAGCAGTTCTTC.

This clonotype was seen ten or more times. This chain uses TRBV7-8 with TRBJ1-2; D is uncertain. CDR1 is SGHVS and CDR2 is FQNEAQ in the germline V gene. CDR3 length equals 14 residues. V gave up 5 bases and J gave up 4 bases, with 14 bases separating them. The CDR3 bases are TGTGCCAGCAGCCCGTCCTCGGGCCTCTATGGCTACACCTTC. It codes for CASSPSSGLYGYTF. The complete variable domain, with remaining parts taken from reference TRBV7-8 and TRBJ1-2, reads GAGVSQSPRYKVAKRGQDVALRCDPISGHVSLFWYQQALGQGPEFLTYFQNEAQLDKSGLPSDRFFAERPEGSVSTLKIQRTQQEDSAVYLCASSPSSGLYGYTFGSGTRLTVV.